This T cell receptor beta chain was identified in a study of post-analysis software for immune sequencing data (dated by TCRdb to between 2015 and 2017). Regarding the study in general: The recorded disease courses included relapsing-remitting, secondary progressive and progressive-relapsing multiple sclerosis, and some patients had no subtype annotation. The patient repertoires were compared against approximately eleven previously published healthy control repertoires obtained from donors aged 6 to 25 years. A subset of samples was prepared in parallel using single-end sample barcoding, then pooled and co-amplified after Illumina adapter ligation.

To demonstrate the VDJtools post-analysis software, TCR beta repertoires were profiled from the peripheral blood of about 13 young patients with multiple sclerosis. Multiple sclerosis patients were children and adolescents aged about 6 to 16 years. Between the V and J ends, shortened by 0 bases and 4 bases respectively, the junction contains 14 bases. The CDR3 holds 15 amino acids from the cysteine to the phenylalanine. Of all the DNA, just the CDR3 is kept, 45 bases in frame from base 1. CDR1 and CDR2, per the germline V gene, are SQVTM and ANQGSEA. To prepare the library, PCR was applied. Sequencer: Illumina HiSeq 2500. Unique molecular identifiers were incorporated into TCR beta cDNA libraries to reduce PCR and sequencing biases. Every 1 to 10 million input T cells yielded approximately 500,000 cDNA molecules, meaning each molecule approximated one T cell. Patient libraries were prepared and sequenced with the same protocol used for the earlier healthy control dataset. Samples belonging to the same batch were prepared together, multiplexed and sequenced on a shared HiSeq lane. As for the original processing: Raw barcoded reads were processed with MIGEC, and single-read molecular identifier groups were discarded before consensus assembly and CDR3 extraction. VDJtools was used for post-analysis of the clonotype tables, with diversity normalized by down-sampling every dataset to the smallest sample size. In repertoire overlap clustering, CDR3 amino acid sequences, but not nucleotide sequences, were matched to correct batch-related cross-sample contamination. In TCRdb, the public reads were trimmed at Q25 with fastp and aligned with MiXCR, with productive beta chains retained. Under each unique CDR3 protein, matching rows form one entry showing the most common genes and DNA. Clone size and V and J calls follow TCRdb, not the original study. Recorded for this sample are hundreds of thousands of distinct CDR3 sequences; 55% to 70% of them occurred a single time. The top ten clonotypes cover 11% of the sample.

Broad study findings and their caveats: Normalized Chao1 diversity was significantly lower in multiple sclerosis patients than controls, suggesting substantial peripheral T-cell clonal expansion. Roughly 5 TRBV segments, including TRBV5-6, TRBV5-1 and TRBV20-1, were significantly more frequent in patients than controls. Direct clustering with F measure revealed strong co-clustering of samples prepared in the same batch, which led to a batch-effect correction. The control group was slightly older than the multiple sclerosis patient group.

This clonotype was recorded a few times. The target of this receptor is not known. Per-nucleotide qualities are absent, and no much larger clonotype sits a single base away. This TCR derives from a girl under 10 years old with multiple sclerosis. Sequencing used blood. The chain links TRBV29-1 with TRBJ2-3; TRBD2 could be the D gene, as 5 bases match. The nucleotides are TGCAGCGTTGAAGACCCCGGGAAAGCCTCAGATACGCAGTATTTT. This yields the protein CSVEDPGKASDTQYF.